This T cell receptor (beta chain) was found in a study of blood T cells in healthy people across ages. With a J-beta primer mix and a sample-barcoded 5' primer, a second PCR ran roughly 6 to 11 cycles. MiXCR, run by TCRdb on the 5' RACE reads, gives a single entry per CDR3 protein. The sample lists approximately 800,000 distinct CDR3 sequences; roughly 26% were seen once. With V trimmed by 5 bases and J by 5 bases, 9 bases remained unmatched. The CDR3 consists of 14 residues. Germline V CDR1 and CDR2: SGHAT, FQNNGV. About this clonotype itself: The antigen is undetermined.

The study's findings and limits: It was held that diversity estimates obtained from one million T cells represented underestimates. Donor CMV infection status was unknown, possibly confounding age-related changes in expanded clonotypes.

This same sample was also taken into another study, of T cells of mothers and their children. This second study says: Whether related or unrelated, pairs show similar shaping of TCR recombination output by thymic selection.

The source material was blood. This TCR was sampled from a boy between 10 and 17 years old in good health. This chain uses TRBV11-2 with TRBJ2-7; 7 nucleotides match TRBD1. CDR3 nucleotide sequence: TGTGCCAGCAGCGTTGACAGGGTAACTCACGAGCAGTACTTC. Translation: CASSVDRVTHEQYF. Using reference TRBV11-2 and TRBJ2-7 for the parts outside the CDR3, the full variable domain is EAGVAQSPRYKIIEKRQSVAFWCNPISGHATLYWYQQILGQGPKLLIQFQNNGVVDDSQLPKDRFSAERLKGVDSTLKIQPAKLEDSAVYLCASSVDRVTHEQYFGPGTRLTVT.